These 14 T cell receptor beta chains share one sample of origin, sequenced in a study of shared clonotypes between healthy human individuals. Some clones are missing from TCRdb's copy, which holds only in-frame ones; the method was immunoSEQ multiplex PCR. The repertoire includes a few million clones, approximately 92% of them detected once, and over 0.12% sits in the top ten. Sequenced: naive CD4+ T cells sorted from blood. The subset was: CD45RA+ positively selected. Source of these receptors: a man between 18 and 29 years old in good health.

The DNA of the CDR3 is TGTGCCAGCAGCTTTGGGGCGGGCCTATACGAGCAGTACTTC. It yields the protein CASSFGAGLYEQYF. V and J are TRBV7-9 and TRBJ2-7; D is perhaps TRBD1 or TRBD2 (5 bases each). The CDR3 has 14 amino acids. The V end lost 3 bases, the J end lost 4 bases, and 13 bases lay between the germline ends. Germline V gene data show CDR1 as SEHNR and CDR2 as FQNEAQ (reference sequence).

The chain has TRBV21-1 and TRBJ1-5. TRBV21-1 has pseudogene status. The length of the CDR3 is 16 residues. The CDR3 is CASSKTARGGIRPQHF. In DNA, the CDR3 is TGTGCCAGCAGCAAAACAGCAAGAGGGGGGATAAGGCCCCAGCATTTT.

The rearrangement uses TRBV6-6 and TRBJ2-1; 12 nucleotides align to TRBD2. The CDR3 consists of 15 residues. V shed 5 bases and J 6 bases; nucleotides not matched to a gene: 5. Germline V gives CDR1 MNHNY, CDR2 SVGAGI (reference sequence). CDR3 sequence: CASSGLAGSLNEQFF. The CDR3 DNA reads TGTGCCAGCAGTGGACTAGCGGGGTCCCTCAATGAGCAGTTCTTC.

The rearrangement joins TRBV6-6 to TRBJ1-5; possibly TRBD1 for D (5 bases). V lost 3 bases, J lost 3 bases, and 12 bases lay in between. Germline V gives CDR1 MNHNY, CDR2 SVGAGI (reference sequence). This CDR3 is 15 amino acids long. The CDR3 is CASSYWGRYNQPQHF. The CDR3 coding sequence is TGTGCCAGCAGTTATTGGGGGAGGTACAATCAGCCCCAGCATTTT.

The chain couples TRBV5-1 to TRBJ2-7; possibly TRBD1 for D (6 bases). V lost 4 bases to trimming and J lost 6 bases, with 20 bases between them. The CDR3 has 15 amino acids. Germline V lookup: CDR1 SGHRS, CDR2 YFSETQ. In nucleotides, the CDR3 is TGCGCCAGCAGCCCAGTTGAGGCAGGGGTAATCGAGCAGTACTTC. This translates into CASSPVEAGVIEQYF. The complete variable domain, with remaining parts taken from reference TRBV5-1 and TRBJ2-7, reads KAGVTQTPRYLIKTRGQQVTLSCSPISGHRSVSWYQQTPGQGLQFLFEYFSETQRNKGNFPGRFSGRQFSNSRSEMNVSTLELGDSALYLCASSPVEAGVIEQYFGPGTRLTVT.

This clone has more than one count but fewer than ten. The chain recombines TRBV5-1 with TRBJ2-5; D is possibly TRBD1 (5 bases). The CDR3 is 15 residues long. In germline, CDR1 is SGHRS, CDR2 YFSETQ. V gave up 0 bases and J gave up 0 bases, with 9 bases separating them. The CDR3 region is CASSLAPGYQETQYF. CDR3 DNA: TGCGCCAGCAGCTTGGCCCCAGGGTACCAAGAGACCCAGTACTTC.

J is TRBJ1-2 and V is TRBV28; possibly TRBD1 for D (5 bases). Deletions cut 6 bases from V and 0 bases from J, with 14 bases between. In germline, CDR1 is MDHEN, CDR2 SYDVKM. The CDR3 sequence is 15 residues long. The CDR3 region has the DNA TGTGCCAGCAGCAAGCAGACAGTGTCTAACTATGGCTACACCTTC. Translation: CASSKQTVSNYGYTF.

The chain couples TRBV9 to TRBJ1-5; 7 bases fit TRBD1. The V segment lost 4 bases and the J segment 4 bases; nucleotides outside the gene matches: 8. The length of the CDR3 is 15 residues. Germline CDR1 SGDLS, CDR2 YYNGEE. CDR3 sequence reads: CASSSSGTENQPQHF. CDR3 DNA: TGTGCCAGCAGCTCATCCGGGACAGAGAATCAGCCCCAGCATTTT.

The V call is TRBV6-1, the J call TRBJ1-5, with 8 bases that match TRBD1. CDR1 and CDR2 (germline): MNHNS, SASEGT. This CDR3 spans 13 amino acids. The V gene end was trimmed by 10 bases and the J gene end by 5 bases; junction bases not matched to a gene: 7. This CDR3 is CATGTGGYQPQHF. CDR3 nucleotide sequence: TGTGCCACTGGGACAGGTGGGTATCAGCCCCAGCATTTT.

The V and J genes are TRBV5-1 and TRBJ2-7; 10 bases line up with TRBD1. The CDR3 is 15 residues long. Unmatched junction bases numbered 6, after V lost 0 bases and J lost 6 bases. From germline, CDR1 is SGHRS and CDR2 YFSETQ. The CDR3 DNA reads TGCGCCAGCAGCTTGGCCGTGACAGGGGGCAGCGAGCAGTACTTC. Protein sequence: CASSLAVTGGSEQYF.

The J gene is TRBJ2-7, the V gene TRBV25-1; 12 bases line up with TRBD2. The CDR3 has 14 residues. Trimming cost V 5 bases and J 5 bases; bases outside gene matches: 4. CDR1 is MGHDK and CDR2 is SYGVNS in the germline V gene. CDR3 DNA: TGTGCCAGCAGTCTAGCGGGAGGGAGGAACGAGCAGTACTTC. Protein sequence: CASSLAGGRNEQYF.

Details on this clone: The sample carries other DNA sequences with the same CDR3. The chain is built from TRBV5-1 and TRBJ2-3; D gene unclear. Germline loops: CDR1 SGHRS, CDR2 YFSETQ. Trimming pared 2 bases from V and 0 bases from J, leaving 10 bases between. This CDR3 has 15 residues. The CDR3: CASSLDSTSTDTQYF. In DNA, the CDR3 is TGCGCCAGCAGCTTAGACTCTACTAGCACAGATACGCAGTATTTT.

This rearrangement joins TRBV10-3 to TRBJ1-1, with a weak D call TRBD1 (5 bases). The CDR3 runs 11 residues. CDR1 and CDR2 from the germline V gene are ENHRY and SYGVKD. The ends were cut back, 3 bases at V and 11 bases at J, with 10 bases in the middle. The CDR3 sequence: CAISDREVAFF. The CDR3 DNA is TGTGCCATCAGTGACAGGGAAGTGGCTTTCTTT.

This clone was observed a single time. The chain couples TRBV30 to TRBJ2-2, with 9 nucleotides matching TRBD2. Trimming removed 1 base from V and 2 bases from J; junction bases left unmatched: 8. Germline loops: CDR1 GTSNPN, CDR2 SVGIG (reference sequence). There are 17 residues in the CDR3. The CDR3 reads CAWSATQTSGNTGELFF. In DNA form, the CDR3 reads TGTGCCTGGAGTGCGACTCAGACTAGCGGAAACACCGGGGAGCTGTTTTTT.